This TCR beta chain was captured by sequencing in a study of T cells in Graves' hyperthyroidism and ophthalmopathy. Study results and limitations: Stable hyperthyroidism and ophthalmopathy were separated using 13 V-J signatures.

Amplified TCR beta CDR3 regions came from RNA transcripts. The study used the HTBI primer set for a first-round RT-PCR of the TCR CDR3. TCRdb passed the multiplex PCR reads through MiXCR, listing each CDR3 protein once. Here the sample spans roughly 420,000 distinct CDR3 sequences, around a sixth being singletons. Germline trimming cut 6 bases from V and 2 bases from J; bases unmatched to any gene: 6. This CDR3 region has 14 residues. CDR1 and CDR2 (germline): SGHTA, FQGNSA. This clonotype has a count of ten or more. Antigen unknown. The sample consisted of blood. The source is a woman aged 18-29 years with Graves' hyperthyroidism. V gene TRBV7-2 combines with J gene TRBJ1-2, with 7 bases identical to TRBD1. Here the CDR3 DNA reads TGTGCCAGCAGTGGGACAGCCCGGAACTATGGCTACACCTTC. Translated, it gives CASSGTARNYGYTF.